One sample yielded the 27 T cell receptor beta chains listed below, sequenced in a study of T-cell memory formation after mild COVID-19. TCRdb processed the 5' RACE reads anew with MiXCR; each CDR3 protein has one entry. The sample carries about 400,000 distinct CDR3 sequences, more than 15% recorded once. Sample: PBMCs or a T cell subset sorted from them (not recorded which). These TCRs come from a young man who had mild COVID-19 (a few samples of this study predate the infection). Cell type and time point are not known.

This clonotype was recorded a few times. This chain joins TRBV7-9 and TRBJ2-1; possibly TRBD1 for D (6 bases). Per germline, CDR1 SEHNR and CDR2 FQNEAQ (reference sequence). The CDR3 sequence is 14 residues long. The ends were cut back, 5 bases at V and 4 bases at J, with 12 bases in the middle. CDR3 nucleotides: TGTGCCAGCAGCCCAGAGGGGGTGTACAATGAGCAGTTCTTC. Protein sequence: CASSPEGVYNEQFF.

This clonotype has just a few counts. This chain uses TRBV7-6 with TRBJ2-3; 9 bases line up with TRBD2. The ends lost 6 bases at V and 1 base at J; junction bases unmatched: 11. Germline CDR1 is SGHVS and CDR2 is FNYEAQ. The CDR3 contains 17 residues. CDR3 region: CASSILAGSGRTDTQYF. The CDR3 coding sequence is TGTGCCAGCAGTATTCTAGCGGGGTCTGGACGCACAGATACGCAGTATTTT.

The chain uses TRBV7-3 and TRBJ2-3; 7 bases fit TRBD2. The CDR3 runs 15 residues. V lost 2 bases to trimming and J lost 5 bases; unmatched junction nucleotides: 7. Germline V CDR1 and CDR2: SGHTA, FQGTGA. CDR3 protein: CASSLSAGILDTQYF. CDR3 in DNA: TGTGCCAGCAGCTTATCAGCGGGGATTCTAGATACGCAGTATTTT.

This clonotype was observed many times. This chain links TRBV6-5 with TRBJ2-7; D ambiguous. V was clipped by 8 bases and J by 2 bases, with 13 bases between them. Germline V lookup: CDR1 MNHEY, CDR2 SVGAGI. The CDR3 extends over 13 amino acids. CDR3 protein: CASQMGAPYEQYF. CDR3 DNA: TGTGCCAGCCAGATGGGCGCCCCCTACGAGCAGTACTTC.

The rearrangement links TRBV28 to TRBJ1-2, with D maybe TRBD1 (6 bases). The CDR3 contains 15 residues. CDR1 MDHEN and CDR2 SYDVKM come from the germline V gene. Trimming stripped 2 bases from V and 1 base from J, with 11 bases between. Written as DNA, the CDR3 is TGTGCCAGCAGTTTAGGGGACACTCTTAACTATGGCTACACCTTC. Residues: CASSLGDTLNYGYTF.

This rearrangement joins TRBV7-9 to TRBJ2-3, with 13 bases identical to TRBD2. Germline CDR1 and CDR2: SEHNR and FQNEAQ (reference sequence). The trim removed 5 bases at V and 10 bases at J, leaving 9 bases unmatched. This CDR3 has 15 amino acids. The CDR3 is CASSRLAGGPRPQYF. In DNA, the CDR3 is TGTGCCAGCAGCCGACTAGCGGGGGGACCTCGCCCGCAGTATTTT. Using reference TRBV7-9 and TRBJ2-3 for the parts outside the CDR3, the full variable domain is DTGVSQNPRHKITKRGQNVTFRCDPISEHNRLYWYRQTLGQGPEFLTYFQNEAQLEKSRLLSDRFSAERPKGSFSTLEIQRTEQGDSAMYLCASSRLAGGPRPQYFGPGTRLTVL.

The chain is built from TRBV12-3 or TRBV12-4 and TRBJ2-1; D possibly corresponds to TRBD2 (5 bases). V was pared by 6 bases and J by 6 bases, with 12 bases between. The CDR3 runs to 13 residues. CDR3 nucleotide sequence: TGTGCCAGCAGCCCTGAGCGGTCCAATGAGCAGTTCTTC. Translation: CASSPERSNEQFF.

This clonotype was recorded a few times. This chain connects TRBV7-2 to TRBJ2-5, with 8 bases aligning to TRBD1. Germline V gene sequence: CDR1 SGHTA, CDR2 FQGNSA. The CDR3 has 17 residues. J lost 0 bases, V lost 5 bases, and 11 bases had no gene match. CDR3 amino acids: CASSLRPLRGHQETQYF. The CDR3 DNA sequence: TGTGCCAGCAGCCTGAGACCACTCAGGGGGCACCAAGAGACCCAGTACTTC.

The chain joins TRBV25-1 to TRBJ1-2; D unresolved. The CDR3 sequence is 12 residues long. Germline assignment: CDR1 MGHDK and CDR2 SYGVNS. Trimming pared 1 base from V and 4 bases from J, leaving 4 bases between. The CDR3 sequence: CASSEFPYGYTF. For the CDR3, the DNA is TGTGCCAGCAGTGAATTCCCCTATGGCTACACCTTC.

The V call is TRBV15, the J call TRBJ1-3; D remains ambiguous. Germline loops: CDR1 LNHNV, CDR2 YYDKDF (reference sequence). The CDR3 totals 15 residues. V dropped 1 base and J dropped 8 bases, with 15 bases sitting between them. CDR3: CATSRGNVAGDTIYF. CDR3 bases: TGTGCCACCAGCAGAGGGAATGTGGCGGGCGACACCATATATTTT.

This clonotype was observed a handful of times. The gene calls are TRBV6-5 and TRBJ2-5, with no clear D. The CDR3 loop spans 13 amino acids. The germline V and J ends were trimmed by 4 bases and 1 base, with 7 bases remaining between them. Germline-derived CDR1 and CDR2 are MNHEY and SVGAGI. The CDR3 DNA reads TGTGCCAGCAGTTTTCAGGTCCAAGAGACCCAGTACTTC. This codes for CASSFQVQETQYF.

The table lists this clonotype with a few counts. This rearrangement joins TRBV5-1 to TRBJ2-1, with TRBD2 identical over 10 bases. Germline V gene data show CDR1 as SGHRS and CDR2 as YFSETQ. This CDR3 region has 14 residues. V shed 5 bases and J 6 bases; nucleotides not matched to a gene: 5. CDR3 bases: TGCGCCAGCAGTCTAGCGGGGGCCCCCAATGAGCAGTTCTTC. This sequence encodes CASSLAGAPNEQFF.

The chain has TRBV18 and TRBJ1-2; D is uncertain. Trimming removed 5 bases from V and 6 bases from J, with 10 bases in between. The germline V gene encodes CDR1 KGHSH and CDR2 LQKENI. The CDR3 runs 12 residues. CDR3 nucleotide sequence: TGTGCCAGCTCAGCCTCCTTGGATGGCTACACCTTC. Its translation is CASSASLDGYTF.

This clonotype was counted only a few times. J is TRBJ1-4 and V is TRBV7-2, with D unclear. The CDR3 contains 15 residues. V was cut by 2 bases and J by 5 bases, with 12 bases left in between. Germline V lookup: CDR1 SGHTA, CDR2 FQGNSA. DNA of the CDR3: TGTGCCAGCAGCTTATACGGAACAAGGAATGAAAAACTGTTTTTT. Amino acid sequence: CASSLYGTRNEKLFF.

This clonotype has a handful of counts. This CDR3 is CASSDMGRGTQYF. The CDR3 DNA reads TGTGCCAGCAGCGATATGGGACGAGGTACGCAGTATTTT. V gene TRBV7-6 combines with J gene TRBJ2-3; the D gene could be TRBD1 or TRBD2 (5 bases each). The CDR3 has 13 residues. V gave up 5 bases and J gave up 8 bases, with 14 bases separating them. CDR1 and CDR2 from the germline V gene are SGHVS and FNYEAQ.

This clonotype showed up just a few times. V and J are TRBV7-2 and TRBJ1-2; tentatively, D is TRBD1 (6 bases). The CDR3 contains 14 residues. V lost 5 bases and J lost 6, with 16 bases in between. Per germline, CDR1 SGHTA and CDR2 FQGNSA. CDR3 in amino acids: CASSRPGQGHGYTF. CDR3 nucleotide sequence: TGTGCCAGCAGCCGGCCAGGGCAGGGGCATGGCTACACCTTC.

The rearrangement uses TRBV7-2 and TRBJ2-3; 8 bases are shared with TRBD2. The germline V gene has CDR1 SGHTA and CDR2 FQGNSA. With V trimmed by 6 bases and J by 0 bases, 5 bases remained unmatched. CDR3 length: 15 amino acids. The CDR3 protein is CASRRLATSTDTQYF. CDR3 coding DNA: TGTGCCAGCAGGAGACTAGCGACTAGCACAGATACGCAGTATTTT. Combining the CDR3 with reference TRBV7-2 and TRBJ2-3 gives the whole variable domain GAGVSQSPSNKVTEKGKDVELRCDPISGHTALYWYRQSLGQGLEFLIYFQGNSAPDKSGLPSDRFSAERTGGSVSTLTIQRTQQEDSAVYLCASRRLATSTDTQYFGPGTRLTVL.

With regard to this clonotype: The junction departs from the called germline gene at one end, perhaps through a read error. V usage is TRBV27 and J usage is TRBJ2-3; D perhaps matches TRBD2 (6 bases). Germline CDR1 MNHEY, CDR2 SMNVEV (reference sequence). The CDR3 consists of 14 residues. Here the CDR3 DNA reads TGTGCCAGCAATTTAGGCGGGAAACCAGATACGCAGTATTTT. This sequence encodes CASNLGGKPDTQYF.

The gene calls are TRBV5-1 and TRBJ2-7; possibly TRBD1 or TRBD2 for D (6 bases each). The V end was cut by 4 bases, the J end by 6 bases, with 20 bases between. Germline assignment: CDR1 SGHRS and CDR2 YFSETQ. This CDR3 has 15 residues. As DNA, the CDR3 is TGCGCCAGCAGCACCCGACAGGCGAGGAGGGCCGAGCAGTACTTC. This codes for CASSTRQARRAEQYF.

The table lists this clonotype with a few counts. V gene TRBV5-1 combines with J gene TRBJ2-1; perhaps TRBD1 as D (6 bases). Per germline, CDR1 SGHRS and CDR2 YFSETQ. The CDR3 spans 16 residues. Trimming shortened V by 2 bases and J by 2 bases, and 14 bases separated the two germline ends. DNA for the CDR3: TGCGCCAGCAGCTTCCGCCCGACAGGTCCCTACAATGAGCAGTTCTTC. It yields the protein CASSFRPTGPYNEQFF.

This clonotype was observed a handful of times. The chain has TRBV2 and TRBJ1-2; 7 bases line up with TRBD1. After removal of 5 bases from V and 1 base from J, the junction contained 10 bases not matched to a gene. CDR3 length equals 16 residues. Germline V gene sequence: CDR1 SNHLY, CDR2 FYNNEI. CDR3 residues: CASSLLGGQYNYGYTF. CDR3 in DNA: TGTGCCAGCAGTTTACTAGGGGGACAGTATAACTATGGCTACACCTTC.

This clonotype was detected only a few times. J is TRBJ1-4 and V is TRBV5-1; D is unresolved. Trimming took off 4 bases at V and 0 bases at J, with 4 bases between the two ends. The CDR3 contains 13 residues. The germline gives CDR1 SGHRS, CDR2 YFSETQ. CDR3 bases: TGCGCCAGCAGCGATGCAACTAATGAAAAACTGTTTTTT. This sequence encodes CASSDATNEKLFF.

V and J are TRBV12-3 or TRBV12-4 and TRBJ1-2, with D maybe TRBD1 (5 bases). The CDR3 extends over 14 amino acids. Trimming took 3 bases from V and 4 from J, leaving 12 bases between them. DNA for the CDR3: TGTGCCAGCAGTTTGGCGTTGACAGCCTATGGCTACACCTTC. This gives the protein CASSLALTAYGYTF.

V usage is TRBV5-1 and J usage is TRBJ2-5; 7 positions agree with TRBD1. This CDR3 contains 14 residues. V gave up 3 bases and J gave up 5 bases; unmatched junction bases: 7. Per the germline V gene, CDR1 is SGHRS and CDR2 is YFSETQ. The CDR3 DNA reads TGCGCCAGCAGCTCGCCAGGGGGTGACGAGACCCAGTACTTC. Protein product: CASSSPGGDETQYF.

The chain employs TRBV20-1 and TRBJ2-7, with a weak D call TRBD2 (6 bases). CDR1 DFQATT and CDR2 SNEGSKA come from the germline V gene (reference sequence). The CDR3 runs 14 residues. V was shortened by 0 bases and J by 3 bases, with 12 bases between the two germline ends. CDR3 amino acids: CSAREGGKYYEQYF. The DNA for the CDR3 is TGCAGTGCTAGAGAAGGAGGGAAATACTACGAGCAGTACTTC.

The rearrangement joins TRBV14 to TRBJ1-2, with D unclear. This CDR3 region has 13 residues. V gave up 0 bases and J gave up 4 bases, with 6 bases separating them. Germline CDR1 and CDR2: SGHDN and FVKESK. Written as DNA, the CDR3 is TGTGCCAGCAGCCAAGACCAGACCTATGGCTACACCTTC. Residues: CASSQDQTYGYTF.

This clonotype was observed a few times. The rearrangement joins TRBV5-1 to TRBJ1-4; D is unclear. This CDR3 contains 16 residues. Between the trimmed V and J ends, which lost 0 bases and 7 bases, there was a span of 16 bases. The germline V gene encodes CDR1 SGHRS and CDR2 YFSETQ. CDR3 residues: CASSLAGIPEGEKLFF. The CDR3, as DNA: TGCGCCAGCAGCTTGGCCGGTATACCCGAGGGTGAAAAACTGTTTTTT.